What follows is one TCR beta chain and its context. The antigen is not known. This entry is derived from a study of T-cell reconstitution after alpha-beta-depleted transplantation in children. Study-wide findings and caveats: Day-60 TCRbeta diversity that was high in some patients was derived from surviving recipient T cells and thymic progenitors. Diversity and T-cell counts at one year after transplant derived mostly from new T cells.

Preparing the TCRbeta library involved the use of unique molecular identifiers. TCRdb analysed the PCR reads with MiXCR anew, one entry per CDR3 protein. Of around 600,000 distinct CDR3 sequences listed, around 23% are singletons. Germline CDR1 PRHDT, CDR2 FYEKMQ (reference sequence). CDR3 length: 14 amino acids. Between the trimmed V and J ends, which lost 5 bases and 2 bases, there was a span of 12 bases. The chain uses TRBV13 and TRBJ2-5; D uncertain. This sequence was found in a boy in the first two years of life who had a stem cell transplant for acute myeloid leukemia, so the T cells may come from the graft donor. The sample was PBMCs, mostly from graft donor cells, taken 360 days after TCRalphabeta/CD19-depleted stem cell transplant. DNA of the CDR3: TGTGCCAGCAGCCTACGGACCCCACAAGAGACCCAGTACTTC. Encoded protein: CASSLRTPQETQYF.